This TCR beta chain was found in a study of cytomegalovirus exposure and HLA in healthy donors. The PCR had 60 Vbeta and 13 Jbeta primers. Original processing notes: The authors later counted approximately 80 million unique TCR beta chains, around 9.9 million of them shared. Assay: immunoSEQ multiplex PCR; the TCRdb copy retains only in-frame clones and omits some. V and J calls and clone size come straight from that table; D and trimming were deduced from the DNA. Of fewer than 250,000 clones listed, 85% are singletons. The origin of this receptor is a human donor in good health. The sample consisted of PBMCs.

CDR3 sequence (DNA): TGTGCCAGCAGCTTATGGGCACCCACCCGCTATGGCTACACCTTC. Translation gives CASSLWAPTRYGYTF. The rearrangement uses TRBV7-9 and TRBJ1-2; D gene unclear. CDR1 is SEHNR, CDR2 FQNEAQ, per germline (reference sequence). Trimming left V 2 bases short and J 4 bases short, with 14 bases between. The CDR3 is made up of 15 amino acids.